Sequencing of this TCR beta chain was carried out in a study of T cell changes during pregnancy in multiple sclerosis. Here immunoSEQ multiplex PCR was the method, and the copy in TCRdb shows in-frame clones only, minus some. The repertoire includes about 20,000 clones, roughly nine tenths of them detected once, and approximately 0.57% sits in the top ten. The CDR3 length is 11 residues. V lost 7 bases to trimming and J lost 7 bases, with 8 bases between them. Germline-derived CDR1 and CDR2 are ENHRY and SYGVKD. Source: CD4+ T cells from peripheral blood mononuclear cells, taken after pregnancy. V gene TRBV10-3 combines with J gene TRBJ2-1, with a tentative D call TRBD2 (6 bases). The TCR comes from a female donor in good health, enrolled as a control in a pregnancy study. DNA of the CDR3: TGTGCCATCACGGGGGAAAATGAGCAGTTCTTC. This translates into CAITGENEQFF.